Below are 21 T cell receptor beta chains sequenced from a single sample in a study of blood T cell repertoires in COVID-19. Assay: immunoSEQ multiplex PCR; the TCRdb copy retains only in-frame clones and omits some. The top ten clones hold roughly 1.7% of a sample with some 140,000 clones, 60% to 85% of them seen once. The sequencing sample was made of peripheral blood. All receptors derive from a man older than 75 with acute or convalescent COVID-19.

This clone was counted between two and nine times. V is TRBV10-1 and J is TRBJ1-2; 8 bases map to TRBD1. Germline CDR1 reads WNHNN; CDR2 reads SYGVQD (reference sequence). With 2 bases clipped from V and 5 bases from J, the junction kept 10 bases outside the gene matches. There are 16 residues in the CDR3. CDR3 DNA: TGCGCCAGCAGTGAGGGACAGGGAAAAGGTCGGTATGGCTACACCTTC. This gives the protein CASSEGQGKGRYGYTF.

V gene TRBV29-1 combines with J gene TRBJ2-7; the D gene is possibly TRBD2 (7 bases). V lost 1 base and J 7 bases, leaving 17 bases between the germline ends. The CDR3 consists of 14 residues. In germline, CDR1 is SQVTM, CDR2 ANQGSEA. The CDR3 is CSVEARGAMGEQYF. The CDR3 DNA sequence: TGCAGCGTTGAAGCTCGGGGGGCGATGGGGGAGCAGTACTTC.

The chain employs TRBV19 and TRBJ2-3, with 12 bases matching TRBD2. The CDR3 sequence is 15 residues long. The germline gives CDR1 LNHDA, CDR2 SQIVND (reference sequence). The J segment lost 6 bases and the V segment lost 4 bases, leaving 5 bases of the junction unmatched. The CDR3 DNA follows: TGTGCCAGTAGTAACCCTAGCGGGGGGGCCGATACGCAGTATTTT. Translated: CASSNPSGGADTQYF.

The gene calls are TRBV6-5 and TRBJ1-2, with D possibly matching TRBD1 (6 bases). V lost 5 bases to trimming and J lost 7 bases, with 11 bases between them. CDR3 length: 12 amino acids. Germline loops: CDR1 MNHEY, CDR2 SVGAGI. In nucleotides, the CDR3 is TGTGCCAGCAGTCCCGGGACAAGTGGCTACACCTTC. Protein: CASSPGTSGYTF.

The rearrangement joins TRBV7-2 to TRBJ1-4, with 7 positions matching TRBD1. CDR1 and CDR2 (germline): SGHTA, FQGNSA. The CDR3 has 16 amino acids. J lost 5 bases, V lost 4 bases, and 10 bases had no gene match. This CDR3 reads CASSSSLDRKNEKLFF. In nucleotides, the CDR3 is TGTGCCAGCAGCTCCAGCCTGGACAGGAAAAATGAAAAACTGTTTTTT.

This rearrangement joins TRBV7-6 to TRBJ2-1; D may be TRBD1 (6 bases). The CDR3 totals 14 residues. Looked up from germline, CDR1 is SGHVS and CDR2 is FNYEAQ. V was cut by 11 bases and J by 0 bases, with 14 bases left in between. For the CDR3, the DNA is TGTGCCTCGAAGGGGGATCCCTCCTACAATGAGCAGTTCTTC. Amino acids: CASKGDPSYNEQFF.

The rearrangement links TRBV6-5 to TRBJ1-2; 7 bases align to TRBD1. CDR3 length: 13 amino acids. Germline V CDR1 and CDR2: MNHEY, SVGAGI. Losses at the gene ends were 11 bases for V and 3 bases for J; bases not matched to a gene: 9. The CDR3 DNA follows: TGTGCCGGGAGACAGGGCCTCGACTATGGCTACACCTTC. Amino acids: CAGRQGLDYGYTF.

J is TRBJ2-1 and V is TRBV5-6, with D unclear. CDR1 and CDR2 from the germline V gene are SGHDT and YYEEEE. V lost 4 bases and J 0 bases, leaving 8 bases between the germline ends. The CDR3 is 14 amino acids. CDR3 loop: CASSPPHSYNEQFF. The CDR3 DNA reads as TGTGCCAGCAGCCCCCCCCACTCCTACAATGAGCAGTTCTTC.

The CDR3 sequence is CASSLVAGVTEAFF. The CDR3 coding sequence is TGTGCCAGCAGCTTGGTGGCGGGGGTCACTGAAGCTTTCTTT. The chain is built from TRBV5-6 and TRBJ1-1, with D possibly matching TRBD1 (5 bases). This CDR3 has 14 amino acids. Trimming pared 0 bases from V and 4 bases from J, leaving 10 bases between. Looked up from germline, CDR1 is SGHDT and CDR2 is YYEEEE.

This chain links TRBV18 with TRBJ1-6; D is possibly TRBD1 (6 bases). This CDR3 contains 14 residues. The V end was cut by 5 bases, the J end by 9 bases, with 14 bases between. Germline V gives CDR1 KGHSH, CDR2 LQKENI. This CDR3 is CASSADRTRSPLHF. The DNA of the CDR3 is TGTGCCAGCTCAGCCGACAGGACTCGTTCACCCCTCCACTTT. The complete variable domain, with remaining parts taken from reference TRBV18 and TRBJ1-6, reads NAGVMQNPRHLVRRRGQEARLRCSPMKGHSHVYWYRQLPEEGLKFMVYLQKENIIDESGMPKERFSAEFPKEGPSILRIQQVVRGDSAAYFCASSADRTRSPLHFGNGTRLTVT.

The chain joins TRBV5-1 to TRBJ1-2; D is undetermined. The germline V and J ends were trimmed by 4 bases and 7 bases, with 20 bases remaining between them. CDR1 and CDR2 (germline): SGHRS, YFSETQ. The CDR3 consists of 15 residues. Here the CDR3 DNA reads TGCGCCAGCAGCAAACTCCCCCAGGAGGCTGGTGGCTACACCTTC. Translation: CASSKLPQEAGGYTF.

The chain joins TRBV24-1 to TRBJ2-3; 9 nucleotides agree with TRBD1. The CDR3 covers 18 residues. Germline V gives CDR1 KGHDR, CDR2 SFDVKD. Trimming removed 5 bases from V and 0 bases from J; junction bases left unmatched: 11. The CDR3 loop reads CATSGYRGRAASTDTQYF. The CDR3 DNA is TGTGCCACCAGTGGGTACAGGGGGCGCGCGGCTAGCACAGATACGCAGTATTTT.

This clone was counted between two and nine times. The chain couples TRBV11-2 to TRBJ2-3, with 8 bases that match TRBD2. This CDR3 contains 18 residues. Germline V gene data show CDR1 as SGHAT and CDR2 as FQNNGV. Unmatched junction bases numbered 17, after V lost 6 bases and J lost 3 bases. CDR3 in amino acids: CASRPGLRGGRPTDTQYF. The CDR3, as DNA: TGTGCCAGCAGGCCCGGCTTACGGGGGGGGCGTCCTACAGATACGCAGTATTTT.

The rearrangement links TRBV30 to TRBJ1-1; D ambiguous. Trimming took 0 bases from V and 7 from J, leaving 15 bases between them. CDR3 size: 14 residues. Per the germline V gene, CDR1 is GTSNPN and CDR2 is SVGIG (reference sequence). The CDR3 loop reads CAWSVSGVGYEAFF. Here the CDR3 DNA reads TGTGCCTGGAGTGTATCGGGTGTCGGGTATGAAGCTTTCTTT.

This sequence joins TRBV9 and TRBJ1-2; 8 bases fit TRBD1. The germline CDR1 and CDR2 sequences are SGDLS and YYNGEE. J lost 5 bases, V lost 3 bases, and 3 bases had no gene match. The CDR3 loop spans 13 amino acids. In DNA form, the CDR3 reads TGTGCCAGCAGCGAAGACAGGGGATATGGCTACACCTTC. As protein: CASSEDRGYGYTF.

This rearrangement joins TRBV6-5 to TRBJ1-4; weak D call: TRBD1 (5 bases). The CDR3 length is 14 residues. Germline assignment: CDR1 MNHEY and CDR2 SVGAGI. The V end lost 4 bases, the J end lost 4 bases, and 10 bases lay between the germline ends. CDR3 in amino acids: CASSSAGLNEKLFF. CDR3 coding DNA: TGTGCCAGCAGTTCGGCAGGGCTTAATGAAAAACTGTTTTTT.

The chain recombines TRBV27 with TRBJ2-1; 11 nucleotides line up with TRBD2. Looked up from germline, CDR1 is MNHEY and CDR2 is SMNVEV (reference sequence). The ends lost 3 bases at V and 3 bases at J; junction bases unmatched: 4. The CDR3 loop spans 16 amino acids. CDR3 bases: TGTGCCAGCAGTTTGCGCCTAGCGGGGGGCTACAATGAGCAGTTCTTC. It translates to CASSLRLAGGYNEQFF.

The chain joins TRBV10-3 to TRBJ1-1; 8 nucleotides match TRBD1. Germline V lookup: CDR1 ENHRY, CDR2 SYGVKD. There are 13 residues in the CDR3. V lost 6 bases, J lost 5 bases, and 5 bases stayed unmatched. This chain's CDR3 is CAIRDREGTEAFF. Here the CDR3 DNA reads TGTGCCATCAGGGACAGGGAGGGAACTGAAGCTTTCTTT.

The V gene is TRBV7-2, the J gene TRBJ2-5; D is possibly TRBD1 (5 bases). The CDR3 sequence is 14 residues long. Germline V CDR1 and CDR2: SGHTA, FQGNSA. V lost 5 bases and J 7 bases, leaving 17 bases between the germline ends. CDR3 DNA: TGTGCCAGCAGCCCCACAGGCCCTCAGGGGACCCAGTACTTC. Translating gives CASSPTGPQGTQYF.

The chain has TRBV19 and TRBJ2-7; tentatively, D is TRBD1 (6 bases). The CDR3 loop spans 12 amino acids. In germline, CDR1 is LNHDA, CDR2 SQIVND (reference sequence). With 6 bases removed from V and 2 bases from J, the gap between germline ends came to 8 bases. This CDR3 reads CASRDSTYEQYF. Here the CDR3 DNA reads TGTGCCAGTAGGGACAGCACCTACGAGCAGTACTTC.

A single count supports this clone. The chain carries TRBV18 and TRBJ1-5, with D maybe TRBD1 (5 bases). V lost 3 bases, J lost 4 bases, and 13 bases lay in between. Germline CDR1 and CDR2: KGHSH and LQKENI. The CDR3 sequence is 15 residues long. The CDR3 here is CASSPSKQENQPQHF. The CDR3 coding sequence is TGTGCCAGCTCACCGAGTAAACAGGAGAATCAGCCCCAGCATTTT.